One T cell receptor (beta chain) is described in this entry. Its antigen is still unknown. This sample is drawn from a study of radiotherapy plus CTLA-4 blockade in lung cancer. Study-wide context: There were objective responses in 18% of patients, and 31% had disease control. Findings and limits, study-wide: Clones of tumor-derived TCRs expanded in blood after radiotherapy plus ipilimumab. Strongest reported response predictors: early blood clone changes and post-radiation interferon-beta.

CDR1 is SGHRS, CDR2 YFSETQ, per germline. The CDR3 covers 16 residues. Trimming pared 4 bases from V and 1 base from J, leaving 14 bases between. Assay used: immunoSEQ multiplex PCR; TCRdb lists only in-frame clones, some missing. This table holds roughly 75,000 clones, under 85% found once. Focal radiation with ipilimumab CTLA-4 blockade was given to patients with chemo-refractory metastatic non-small-cell lung cancer. The origin of this receptor is a human donor with non-small cell lung cancer who had stable disease on radiotherapy plus ipilimumab. J is TRBJ2-2 and V is TRBV5-1; either TRBD1 or TRBD2 may fit D (5 bases each). Sequenced here: peripheral blood, sampled from a patient treated with radiotherapy plus ipilimumab. CDR3 in amino acids: CASSPAEGMNTGELFF. CDR3 DNA sequence: TGCGCCAGCAGCCCCGCAGAGGGGATGAACACCGGGGAGCTGTTTTTT.